The next 2 T cell receptor beta chains were all read from a single sample in a study of CD8+CD57+ T cells in acquired aplastic anemia. Their specific antigens are unknown. Investigators profiled TCR beta VDJ and CDR3 from genomic DNA template. TCRdb re-called the reads through MiXCR, storing one row per CDR3 protein. The repertoire has roughly 17,000 distinct CDR3 sequences, about 40% of them found once; the top ten carry approximately 86%. Selection for sequencing was limited to patients who had shown CD8+CD57+ cell expansion by flow cytometry. Regarding the study as a whole: Lower diversity marked CD8+CD57+ cells in patients, relative to total CD4+ and CD8+ pools.

Sequencing was performed on CD8+CD57+ T cells sorted from PBMCs. Subset defined: bead-enriched CD8+CD57+ effector memory T cells from SAA patients. The receptor set was obtained from a human donor with aplastic anemia.

This clonotype came up a few times. The chain carries TRBV27 and TRBJ2-7; weak D call: TRBD1 (5 bases). Germline V lookup: CDR1 MNHEY, CDR2 SMNVEV (reference sequence). V lost 5 bases to trimming and J lost 5 bases, with 25 bases between them. CDR3 size: 17 residues. CDR3 sequence: CASSPLRQGSVVHEQYF. The CDR3 bases are TGTGCCAGCAGTCCTCTTAGGCAGGGATCGGTCGTCCACGAGCAGTACTTC.

This chain links TRBV11-3 with TRBJ2-1; TRBD1 agrees at 9 bases. Germline-derived CDR1 and CDR2 are SGHNT and YENEEA. This CDR3 spans 13 amino acids. Trimming took 3 bases from V and 9 from J; bases not matched to a gene: 3. The chain's CDR3 is CASSFGTGSEQFF. Written as DNA, the CDR3 is TGTGCCAGCAGCTTCGGGACAGGGAGTGAGCAGTTCTTC.